The 21 T cell receptor beta chains reported below all come from one sample, sequenced in a study of cytomegalovirus exposure and HLA in healthy donors. Clones were sequenced by immunoSEQ multiplex PCR, and TCRdb holds only the in-frame ones, with some missing. The data hold approximately 150,000 clones, with about 88% observed a single time. Sequenced: PBMCs. The receptor set was obtained from a woman aged 18-30 years in good health and CMV-seropositive.

The chain uses TRBV28 and TRBJ1-4; tentatively, D is TRBD1 (5 bases). Trimming took off 5 bases at V and 12 bases at J, with 22 bases between the two ends. Germline V gene data show CDR1 as MDHEN and CDR2 as SYDVKM. CDR3 length equals 15 residues. CDR3 nucleotides: TGTGCCAGCAGTATCCTACAGGCCCAAAGCACAGAACTGTTTTTT. This gives the protein CASSILQAQSTELFF. Using reference TRBV28 and TRBJ1-4 for the parts outside the CDR3, the full variable domain is DVKVTQSSRYLVKRTGEKVFLECVQDMDHENMFWYRQDPGLGLRLIYFSYDVKMKEKGDIPEGYSVSREKKERFSLILESASTNQTSMYLCASSILQAQSTELFFGSGTQLSVL.

The rearrangement links TRBV5-4 to TRBJ2-3; TRBD2 matches at 15 bases. Losses at the gene ends were 1 base for V and 8 bases for J; bases not matched to a gene: 14. The CDR3 is 19 amino acids. Germline assignment: CDR1 SGHNT and CDR2 YYREEE (reference sequence). This CDR3 reads CASSLPRTSGRAEVRTQYF. The CDR3 nucleotides read TGTGCCAGCAGCTTGCCTCGGACTAGCGGGAGGGCCGAGGTACGTACGCAGTATTTT.

This chain links TRBV29-1 with TRBJ2-7; D may be TRBD2 (6 bases). The V gene lost 6 bases and the J gene lost 2 bases, with 8 bases spanning the gap. From germline, CDR1 is SQVTM and CDR2 ANQGSEA. The CDR3 is 11 amino acids. CDR3 in DNA: TGCAGCGTCCGACTAGCCTACGAGCAGTACTTC. Translated, it gives CSVRLAYEQYF.

The V and J genes are TRBV7-2 and TRBJ2-7, with a weak D call TRBD1 (6 bases). The CDR3 loop spans 13 amino acids. CDR1 is SGHTA and CDR2 is FQGNSA in the germline V gene. The V end was cut by 7 bases, the J end by 11 bases, with 21 bases between. The DNA of the CDR3 is TGTGCCAGCACCCCAAGAGGGGGACAACATAAGTACTTC. Encoded protein: CASTPRGGQHKYF.

This sequence joins TRBV30 and TRBJ1-2, with a possible D match to TRBD1 (5 bases). The CDR3 runs 13 residues. V was cut by 5 bases and J by 8 bases, with 18 bases left in between. The germline V gene has CDR1 GTSNPN and CDR2 SVGIG (reference sequence). CDR3 DNA sequence: TGTGCCTGGGACGGGGGTGGAGAGGGAGGCTACACCTTC. Encoded protein: CAWDGGGEGGYTF.

The genes are TRBV4-1 and TRBJ2-5; D is possibly TRBD2 (6 bases). The V gene's germline CDR1 is MGHRA and CDR2 YSYEKL. The CDR3 totals 14 residues. V was trimmed by 5 bases and J by 4 bases, leaving 14 bases between them. The DNA of the CDR3 is TGCGCCAGCAGCGGGACTTCCCAGGGAGAGACCCAGTACTTC. As protein: CASSGTSQGETQYF.

This sequence joins TRBV2 and TRBJ2-3; D may be TRBD1 (7 bases). Germline V lookup: CDR1 SNHLY, CDR2 FYNNEI. CDR3 length: 15 amino acids. Trimming took 1 base from V and 3 from J, leaving 11 bases between them. The chain's CDR3 is CASSEGRGRTDTQYF. The DNA for the CDR3 is TGTGCCAGCAGTGAAGGGAGGGGGCGTACAGATACGCAGTATTTT.

A single count supports this clone. The V call is TRBV30, the J call TRBJ2-7; 10 bases are a match to TRBD2. Germline assignment: CDR1 GTSNPN and CDR2 SVGIG (reference sequence). CDR3 length: 14 amino acids. V gave up 0 bases and J gave up 6 bases; unmatched junction bases: 5. The CDR3, as DNA: TGTGCCTGGAGTGTTCGAGCGGGAGGGCCCGAGCAGTACTTC. Translating it yields CAWSVRAGGPEQYF. Using reference TRBV30 and TRBJ2-7 for the parts outside the CDR3, the full variable domain is SQTIHQWPATLVQPVGSPLSLECTVEGTSNPNLYWYRQAAGRGLQLLFYSVGIGQISSEVPQNLSASRPQDRQFILSSKKLLLSDSGFYLCAWSVRAGGPEQYFGPGTRLTVT.

The chain is built from TRBV7-2 and TRBJ2-5, with 12 bases fitting TRBD2. V lost 4 bases to trimming and J lost 4 bases; unmatched junction nucleotides: 4. This CDR3 comprises 15 residues. CDR1 SGHTA and CDR2 FQGNSA come from the germline V gene. The CDR3 nucleotides read TGTGCCAGCAGCTACCAACTAGCGGGGGGAGAGACCCAGTACTTC. It specifies CASSYQLAGGETQYF.

This chain joins TRBV6-5 and TRBJ2-7, with TRBD1 matching over 11 bases. Trimming cost V 0 bases and J 3 bases; bases outside gene matches: 4. CDR3 size: 16 residues. Germline V gives CDR1 MNHEY, CDR2 SVGAGI. CDR3: CASSYSRDRGDYEQYF. CDR3 bases: TGTGCCAGCAGTTACTCCCGGGACAGGGGGGACTACGAGCAGTACTTC.

This clone was recorded only once. Its ends do not fully match the called genes, so a read error is possible. The chain couples TRBV7-7 to TRBJ2-5; 16 nucleotides line up with TRBD2. This CDR3 spans 18 amino acids. Germline loops: CDR1 SSHAT, CDR2 FNYEAQ (reference sequence). The CDR3: CASSPGPGLAGGGGTQYF. The CDR3 DNA sequence: TGTGCTAGCAGCCCCGGACCGGGACTAGCGGGAGGGGGAGGGACCCAGTACTTC.

The chain is built from TRBV2 and TRBJ2-7; 10 bases fit TRBD2. The germline V gene encodes CDR1 SNHLY and CDR2 FYNNEI. The CDR3 covers 18 residues. The J segment lost 6 bases and the V segment lost 6 bases, leaving 20 bases of the junction unmatched. The CDR3 region is CASSVFAGLARSVSEQYF. The CDR3 coding sequence is TGTGCCAGCAGCGTATTTGCGGGACTAGCGAGGTCCGTTTCCGAGCAGTACTTC.

V gene TRBV7-9 combines with J gene TRBJ2-1; weak D call: TRBD2 (6 bases). This CDR3 is built from 16 residues. V was pared by 5 bases and J by 2 bases, with 16 bases between. Germline lookup yields CDR1 SEHNR and CDR2 FQNEAQ (reference sequence). CDR3 protein: CASSIRAGLTYNEQFF. CDR3 bases: TGTGCCAGCAGCATTCGGGCGGGGTTGACCTACAATGAGCAGTTCTTC. Filled out from reference TRBV7-9 and TRBJ2-1, the complete variable domain reads DTGVSQNPRHKITKRGQNVTFRCDPISEHNRLYWYRQTLGQGPEFLTYFQNEAQLEKSRLLSDRFSAERPKGSFSTLEIQRTEQGDSAMYLCASSIRAGLTYNEQFFGPGTRLTVL.

The CDR3 protein is CSATLGGQDNEQFF. CDR3 DNA sequence: TGCAGCGCCACTCTCGGTGGGCAGGACAATGAGCAGTTCTTC. The gene calls are TRBV29-1 and TRBJ2-1; D gene uncertain. The V gene lost 7 bases and the J gene lost 5 bases, with 18 bases spanning the gap. Germline CDR1 is SQVTM and CDR2 is ANQGSEA. CDR3 length: 14 amino acids.

This rearrangement joins TRBV30 to TRBJ2-1; TRBD1 might be the D (6 bases). This CDR3 comprises 12 residues. V lost 5 bases and J lost 5, with 10 bases in between. The germline V gene encodes CDR1 GTSNPN and CDR2 SVGIG (reference sequence). In DNA, the CDR3 is TGTGCCTGGGAGTACAGGGACAATGAGCAGTTCTTC. Translated, it gives CAWEYRDNEQFF.

CDR3: CASSETVGASSTDTQYF. The CDR3, as DNA: TGTGCCAGCAGTGAGACAGTCGGAGCTAGTTCCACAGATACGCAGTATTTT. The V and J genes are TRBV2 and TRBJ2-3; D may be TRBD1 (5 bases). This CDR3 region has 17 residues. The germline V gene has CDR1 SNHLY and CDR2 FYNNEI. Trimming left V 3 bases short and J 2 bases short, with 18 bases between.

This chain connects TRBV28 to TRBJ2-3; TRBD2 matches at 16 bases. After removal of 5 bases from V and 1 base from J, the junction contained 9 bases not matched to a gene. Germline V gene data show CDR1 as MDHEN and CDR2 as SYDVKM. The CDR3 sequence is 19 residues long. DNA of the CDR3: TGTGCCAGCAGTGGGACTAGCGGGAGGGCCGGTGTTGGCACAGATACGCAGTATTTT. Its protein is CASSGTSGRAGVGTDTQYF.

V is TRBV28 and J is TRBJ2-2; TRBD2 aligns across 8 bases. The CDR3 has 16 amino acids. With 8 bases clipped from V and 4 bases from J, the junction kept 12 bases outside the gene matches. CDR1 and CDR2 from the germline V gene are MDHEN and SYDVKM. The CDR3 sequence is CASGGTGTSPTGELFF. The DNA of the CDR3 is TGTGCCAGCGGAGGTACCGGGACTAGTCCCACCGGGGAGCTGTTTTTT.

The chain links TRBV20-1 to TRBJ2-3; D call uncertain. Germline-derived CDR1 and CDR2 are DFQATT and SNEGSKA (reference sequence). The CDR3 covers 11 residues. V dropped 5 bases and J dropped 2 bases, with 5 bases sitting between them. DNA for the CDR3: TGCAGTGCTGCGTTCACAGATACGCAGTATTTT. This codes for CSAAFTDTQYF.

The chain joins TRBV7-2 to TRBJ2-1; maybe TRBD2 (6 bases). This CDR3 is 14 amino acids long. V shed 5 bases and J shed 4 bases, with 12 bases lying between them. In germline, CDR1 is SGHTA, CDR2 FQGNSA. Here the CDR3 reads CASSPLGGYNEQFF. The CDR3 bases are TGTGCCAGCAGCCCCCTCGGGGGTTACAATGAGCAGTTCTTC.

This sequence joins TRBV5-5 and TRBJ1-4; 8 positions match TRBD1. Per the germline V gene, CDR1 is SGHKS and CDR2 is YYEKEE (reference sequence). The length of the CDR3 is 14 residues. V lost 4 bases to trimming and J lost 8 bases; unmatched junction nucleotides: 7. In DNA form, the CDR3 reads TGTGCCAGCAGCCGGCAGGGGGCCGACGAAAAACTGTTTTTT. Its protein product is CASSRQGADEKLFF.